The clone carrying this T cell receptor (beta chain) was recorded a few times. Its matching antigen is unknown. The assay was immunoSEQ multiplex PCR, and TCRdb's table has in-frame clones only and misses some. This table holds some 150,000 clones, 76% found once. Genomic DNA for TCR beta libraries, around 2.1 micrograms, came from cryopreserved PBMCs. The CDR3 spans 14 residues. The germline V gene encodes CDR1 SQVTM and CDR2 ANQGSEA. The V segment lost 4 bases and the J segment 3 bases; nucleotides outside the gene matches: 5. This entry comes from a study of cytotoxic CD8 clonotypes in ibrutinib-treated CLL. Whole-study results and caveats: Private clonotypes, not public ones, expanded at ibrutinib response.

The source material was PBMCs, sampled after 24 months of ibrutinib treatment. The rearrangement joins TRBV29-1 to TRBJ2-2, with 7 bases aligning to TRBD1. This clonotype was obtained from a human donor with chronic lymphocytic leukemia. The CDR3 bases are TGCAGCGTTGGTCGCCAGGGGGACACCGGGGAGCTGTTTTTT. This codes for CSVGRQGDTGELFF.